The 29 T cell receptor beta chains reported below all come from one sample, sequenced in a study of T cells in Graves' hyperthyroidism and ophthalmopathy. It was RNA transcripts that yielded the amplified TCR beta CDR3 regions. HTBI primers were the set used in a first-round RT-PCR of the TCR CDR3. One entry per CDR3 protein, called by TCRdb with MiXCR from the multiplex PCR reads. The repertoire includes about half a million distinct CDR3 sequences, roughly 25% of them detected once, and about 11% sits in the top ten. The specimen was blood. The receptors derive from a woman in her twenties or thirties with Graves' ophthalmopathy.

This clonotype was detected many times. This chain joins TRBV7-2 and TRBJ2-7; D call uncertain. V lost 1 base and J lost 4, with 14 bases in between. CDR1 and CDR2 from the germline V gene are SGHTA and FQGNSA. There are 15 residues in the CDR3. The CDR3 is CASSLGSQFQYEQYF. The CDR3 bases are TGTGCCAGCAGCTTAGGGTCCCAGTTTCAGTACGAGCAGTACTTC.

The gene calls are TRBV6-2 or TRBV6-3 and TRBJ2-7; 7 bases line up with TRBD2. V gave up 6 bases and J gave up 4 bases; unmatched junction bases: 9. The CDR3 runs to 14 residues. Per the germline V gene, CDR1 is MNHEY and CDR2 is SVGEGT. The CDR3 loop is CASSKQASGYEQYF. The CDR3 DNA reads as TGTGCCAGCAGCAAGCAGGCTAGCGGATACGAGCAGTACTTC.

This clonotype was recorded many times. A read error likely explains this, since a far larger clone differs by one base. The CDR3, as DNA: TGTGCCAGCAGCTTAGTAGGCGAGACCAAGTACTTC. This encodes CASSLVGETKYF. The chain combines TRBV7-2 with TRBJ2-5; D unresolved. CDR1 is SGHTA and CDR2 is FQGNSA in the germline V gene. This CDR3 comprises 12 residues.

The J gene is TRBJ2-7, the V gene TRBV18; maybe TRBD1 (5 bases). V gave up 4 bases and J gave up 4 bases, with 14 bases separating them. Germline loops: CDR1 KGHSH, CDR2 LQKENI. The CDR3 length is 14 residues. The CDR3 coding sequence is TGTGCCAGCTCACTGAAAATGCAGGGATACGAGCAGTACTTC. This codes for CASSLKMQGYEQYF.

This clonotype showed up just a few times. The chain combines TRBV6-2 or TRBV6-3 with TRBJ2-7; no firm D call. Trimming took off 4 bases at V and 3 bases at J, with 7 bases between the two ends. This CDR3 region has 12 residues. Germline loops: CDR1 MNHEY, CDR2 SVGEGT. Here the CDR3 reads CASSWFSYEQYF. The DNA for the CDR3 is TGTGCCAGCAGTTGGTTCAGCTACGAGCAGTACTTC.

V and J are TRBV2 and TRBJ2-2, with 11 bases identical to TRBD2. CDR1 SNHLY and CDR2 FYNNEI come from the germline V gene. The trim removed 7 bases at V and 5 bases at J, leaving 6 bases unmatched. This CDR3 contains 15 residues. Here the CDR3 DNA reads TGTGCCAGCACCGCTAGCGGGGGGAATACCGGGGAGCTGTTTTTT. Its protein is CASTASGGNTGELFF.

This rearrangement joins TRBV20-1 to TRBJ2-7; 12 bases line up with TRBD2. With 6 bases clipped from V and 3 bases from J, the junction kept 12 bases outside the gene matches. CDR3 length: 16 residues. Germline CDR1 and CDR2: DFQATT and SNEGSKA (reference sequence). The CDR3 region has the DNA TGCAGTGCCTCACCCCGACTAGCGGGGGTCCTCTACGAGCAGTACTTC. Translating gives CSASPRLAGVLYEQYF.

This clonotype was observed many times. J is TRBJ2-3 and V is TRBV28, with TRBD2 matching 8 bases. V was pared by 5 bases and J by 3 bases, with 13 bases of the junction left unmatched. The CDR3 has 17 residues. Germline V CDR1 and CDR2: MDHEN, SYDVKM. The CDR3 nucleotides are TGTGCCAGCAGTCCTTATAACGGGGGGGCAAAGACAGATACGCAGTATTTT. Its translation is CASSPYNGGAKTDTQYF.

Points on this clonotype: One end of the junction is discordant with germline, which a read error may explain. The chain has TRBV15 and TRBJ1-2; D is ambiguous. This CDR3 is 13 amino acids long. Germline CDR1 LNHNV, CDR2 YYDKDF (reference sequence). The CDR3, as DNA: TGTGCCACCAGCGGTGCAAGGGATTATGGCTGCACCTTC. Its protein product is CATSGARDYGCTF.

The CDR3 DNA follows: TGTGCCAGCAGGCCGGACAGGCGCCTGAACACTGAAGCTTTCTTT. Residues: CASRPDRRLNTEAFF. The V and J genes are TRBV6-1 and TRBJ1-1; 7 bases are shared with TRBD1. Germline-derived CDR1 and CDR2 are MNHNS and SASEGT. V trimming: 6 bases; J trimming: 0 bases; junction bases outside the gene matches: 7. The length of the CDR3 is 15 residues.

V and J are TRBV6-1 and TRBJ2-2; weak D call: TRBD1 (5 bases). With 8 bases removed from V and 2 bases from J, the gap between germline ends came to 9 bases. CDR1 is MNHNS, CDR2 SASEGT, per germline. CDR3 length equals 13 residues. The CDR3 protein is CASPDRNTGELFF. As DNA, the CDR3 is TGTGCCAGCCCCGACAGAAACACCGGGGAGCTGTTTTTT.

This clonotype was recorded many times. This chain connects TRBV19 to TRBJ1-2; D might be TRBD1 (5 bases). V was clipped by 5 bases and J by 5 bases, with 15 bases between them. This CDR3 is 14 amino acids long. In germline, CDR1 is LNHDA, CDR2 SQIVND (reference sequence). The CDR3 spells CASSLQDNLYGYTF. Here the CDR3 DNA reads TGTGCCAGTAGTTTACAGGACAATTTGTATGGCTACACCTTC.

This clonotype was counted many times. The DNA of the CDR3 is TGTGCCAGCAGTTTCATCGGGACAGGGTACGAGCAGTACTTC. This encodes CASSFIGTGYEQYF. This chain uses TRBV12-3 or TRBV12-4 with TRBJ2-7, with TRBD1 identical over 9 bases. This CDR3 contains 14 residues. With 3 bases clipped from V and 4 bases from J, the junction kept 4 bases outside the gene matches.

This sequence joins TRBV6-2 or TRBV6-3 and TRBJ2-6; D not certain. There are 16 residues in the CDR3. Trimming removed 7 bases at V and 3 bases at J, with 16 bases between. CDR1 is MNHEY, CDR2 SVGEGT, per germline. CDR3 protein: CASTPTAGFGANVLTF. The CDR3 coding sequence is TGTGCCAGCACTCCCACCGCCGGTTTTGGGGCCAACGTCCTGACTTTC.

This clonotype occurred many times. The chain couples TRBV5-1 to TRBJ2-5; perhaps TRBD1 as D (6 bases). The V gene's germline CDR1 is SGHRS and CDR2 YFSETQ. V was cut by 3 bases and J by 3 bases, with 12 bases left in between. The CDR3 is made up of 14 amino acids. The DNA for the CDR3 is TGCGCCAGCAGCTCGGTGCCAGGGGAAGAGACCCAGTACTTC. Translating gives CASSSVPGEETQYF.

In its sample, this clonotype was seen many times. The chain employs TRBV27 and TRBJ1-2, with 7 bases identical to TRBD1. V was clipped by 6 bases and J by 6 bases; unmatched bases: 10. Germline-derived CDR1 and CDR2 are MNHEY and SMNVEV (reference sequence). The CDR3 is 14 residues long. This CDR3 reads CASRLIGGGNGYTF. The CDR3, as DNA: TGTGCCAGCAGGCTAATAGGGGGCGGTAATGGCTACACCTTC.

DNA of the CDR3: TGTGCCAGCAGCGTTGGGGACAGGGTTACTGAAGCTTTCTTT. Its protein is CASSVGDRVTEAFF. The J gene is TRBJ1-1, the V gene TRBV9, with 9 bases matching TRBD1. Germline CDR1 is SGDLS and CDR2 is YYNGEE. The CDR3 consists of 14 residues. Trimming at V came to 2 bases and at J to 5 bases, leaving 4 bases not matched to a gene. The variable domain in full, completed from reference TRBV9 and TRBJ1-1, reads DSGVTQTPKHLITATGQRVTLRCSPRSGDLSVYWYQQSLDQGLQFLIQYYNGEERAKGNILERFSAQQFPDLHSELNLSSLELGDSALYFCASSVGDRVTEAFFGQGTRLTVV.

In this sample, this clonotype turned up many times. The genes are TRBV19 and TRBJ1-2; D not certain. Trimming removed 3 bases from V and 0 bases from J, with 5 bases in between. Germline values: CDR1 LNHDA, CDR2 SQIVND (reference sequence). There are 13 residues in the CDR3. This CDR3 is CASSMTPNYGYTF. The CDR3 region has the DNA TGTGCCAGTAGTATGACACCTAACTATGGCTACACCTTC.

This clonotype appeared many times. The rearrangement joins TRBV27 to TRBJ2-7; D is unresolved. V lost 5 bases, J lost 6 bases, and 20 bases lay in between. There are 15 residues in the CDR3. Germline V CDR1 and CDR2: MNHEY, SMNVEV (reference sequence). The CDR3 loop is CASSPPSILPGEQYF. CDR3 DNA sequence: TGTGCCAGCAGTCCCCCTTCGATTCTCCCGGGCGAGCAGTACTTC.

This clonotype was observed a handful of times. This may arise from a read error, as a much more abundant clone is one base away. V and J are TRBV12-3 or TRBV12-4 and TRBJ2-1, with 12 bases matching TRBD2. CDR3 size: 17 residues. The CDR3 here is CASRNQGLAGYYNEKFF. CDR3 sequence (DNA): TGTGCCAGCAGAAACCAAGGACTAGCGGGGTACTACAATGAGAAGTTCTTC.

The chain links TRBV6-1 to TRBJ1-1; D remains ambiguous. The CDR3 spans 14 residues. With 2 bases removed from V and 8 bases from J, the gap between germline ends came to 15 bases. Germline CDR1 MNHNS, CDR2 SASEGT. The CDR3 sequence is CASSEQPVWMEAFF. The DNA for the CDR3 is TGTGCCAGCAGTGAACAGCCCGTATGGATGGAAGCTTTCTTT.

This clonotype was observed many times. The gene calls are TRBV30 and TRBJ2-7; D ambiguous. CDR3 length: 17 amino acids. The ends were cut back, 1 base at V and 1 base at J, with 20 bases in the middle. Germline lookup yields CDR1 GTSNPN and CDR2 SVGIG (reference sequence). CDR3 sequence (DNA): TGTGCCTGGAGTGCCGGATCAAGTGTGGTTGATTCCTACGAGCAGTACTTC. Protein sequence: CAWSAGSSVVDSYEQYF.

This clonotype has ten or more counts. V gene TRBV5-1 combines with J gene TRBJ1-1; D is unresolved. This CDR3 contains 14 residues. CDR1 and CDR2 (germline): SGHRS, YFSETQ. V was clipped by 1 base and J by 0 bases, with 7 bases between them. Here the CDR3 reads CASSLLQMNTEAFF. CDR3 in DNA: TGCGCCAGCAGCTTGTTGCAGATGAACACTGAAGCTTTCTTT.

The table lists this clonotype with a few counts. CDR3 in amino acids: CSARVLESSGNYEQYF. CDR3 sequence (DNA): TGCAGTGCTAGAGTTCTGGAATCTAGCGGGAACTACGAGCAGTACTTC. V and J are TRBV20-1 and TRBJ2-7; 9 bases fit TRBD2. The CDR3 length is 16 residues. J lost 3 bases, V lost 1 base, and 10 bases had no gene match. Germline assignment: CDR1 DFQATT and CDR2 SNEGSKA (reference sequence).

This clonotype was counted between two and nine times. This chain links TRBV20-1 with TRBJ2-5, with D perhaps TRBD1 (5 bases). Trimming shortened V by 3 bases and J by 1 base, and 15 bases separated the two germline ends. The CDR3 runs to 15 residues. The germline V gene encodes CDR1 DFQATT and CDR2 SNEGSKA (reference sequence). The CDR3 nucleotides read TGCAGTGCTAGCCGCTCATTGGGGCCCCAAGAGACCCAGTACTTC. Protein sequence: CSASRSLGPQETQYF.

This clonotype came up many times. The rearrangement links TRBV11-1 to TRBJ1-5, with 9 bases lining up with TRBD1. V dropped 4 bases and J dropped 0; count of bases not matched to a gene: 10. CDR1 is SGHAT and CDR2 is FQDESV in the germline V gene (reference sequence). The CDR3 has 18 residues. CDR3 nucleotide sequence: TGTGCCAGCAGCTCCGGGCCGGGACAGGGAAATAGCAATCAGCCCCAGCATTTT. This encodes CASSSGPGQGNSNQPQHF.

The V call is TRBV27, the J call TRBJ2-5, with 7 bases lining up with TRBD1. The CDR3 length is 15 residues. The J segment lost 0 bases and the V segment lost 8 bases, leaving 9 bases of the junction unmatched. Germline V lookup: CDR1 MNHEY, CDR2 SMNVEV (reference sequence). In nucleotides, the CDR3 is TGTGCCAGCTCGTGGGGACAGCCGTACCAAGAGACCCAGTACTTC. Protein sequence: CASSWGQPYQETQYF.

This clonotype was counted only a few times. For the CDR3, the DNA is TGTGCCAGCAGCACCGGACTAGCGGGGCGTTACGAGCAGTACTTC. Translating gives CASSTGLAGRYEQYF. This chain links TRBV7-2 with TRBJ2-7, with 12 bases fitting TRBD2. CDR1 is SGHTA, CDR2 FQGNSA, per germline. CDR3 length: 15 amino acids. The junction had 6 bases not matched to a gene; V was cut back by 5 bases and J by 4 bases.

This clonotype was detected many times. The CDR3: CASGRQGNTEAFF. CDR3 in DNA: TGTGCCAGCGGACGACAGGGGAACACTGAAGCTTTCTTT. The chain uses TRBV13 and TRBJ1-1; TRBD1 aligns across 7 bases. The CDR3 has 13 residues. Germline V gene data show CDR1 as PRHDT and CDR2 as FYEKMQ (reference sequence). J lost 1 base, V lost 8 bases, and 4 bases had no gene match.